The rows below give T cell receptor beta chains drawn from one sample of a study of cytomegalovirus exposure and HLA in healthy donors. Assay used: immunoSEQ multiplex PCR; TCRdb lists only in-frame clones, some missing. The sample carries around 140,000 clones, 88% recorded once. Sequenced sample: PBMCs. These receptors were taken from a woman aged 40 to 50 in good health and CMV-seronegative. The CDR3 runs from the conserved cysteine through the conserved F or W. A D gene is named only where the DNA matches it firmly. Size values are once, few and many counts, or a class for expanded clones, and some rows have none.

DNA: TGCGCCAGCAGCCTACAGGGTATTGGGGCCAACGTCCTGACTTTC; CDR3: CASSLQGIGANVLTF; size: -; V: TRBV5-1; J: TRBJ2-6; D: -
DNA: TGCGCCAGCAGCTCGGGCTACGAGCAGTACTTC; CDR3: CASSSGYEQYF; size: -; V: TRBV5-1; J: TRBJ2-7; D: -
DNA: TGCGCCAGCAGCCAAGACCTCGGGAGGCAGCGGACCATATATTTT; CDR3: CASSQDLGRQRTIYF; size: -; V: TRBV4-3; J: TRBJ1-3; D: -
DNA: TGTGCCAGCAGCTCCGGGACAGGGCTCTACGAGCAGTACTTC; CDR3: CASSSGTGLYEQYF; size: -; V: TRBV7-2; J: TRBJ2-7; D: TRBD1
DNA: TGTGCCAGCAGCCGGAGGGAATACGAGCAGTACTTC; CDR3: CASSRREYEQYF; size: -; V: TRBV5-6; J: TRBJ2-7; D: -
DNA: TGTGCCAAAAGCGGGCGCAGCAATCAGCCCCAGCATTTT; CDR3: CAKSGRSNQPQHF; size: -; V: TRBV6-5; J: TRBJ1-5; D: -
DNA: TGTGCCAGCAGCTTCTTCGGGACAGGGAGGAGCAATCAGCCCCAGCATTTT; CDR3: CASSFFGTGRSNQPQHF; size: once; V: TRBV7-8; J: TRBJ1-5; D: TRBD1
DNA: TGCGCCAGCAGTGACGGACAGGGGGGGGCCTACGAGCAGTACTTC; CDR3: CASSDGQGGAYEQYF; size: -; V: TRBV10-1; J: TRBJ2-7; D: TRBD1
DNA: TGTGCCAGCAGTTACTCGCAGGGCCCCTCCTACGAGCAGTACTTC; CDR3: CASSYSQGPSYEQYF; size: -; V: TRBV6-5; J: TRBJ2-7; D: -
DNA: TGTGCCAGCACAAATGCCCGGGGGGCGAGGGAAAAACTGTTTTTT; CDR3: CASTNARGAREKLFF; size: -; V: TRBV28; J: TRBJ1-4; D: -
DNA: TGTGCCAGCAGTTACTCGCCGGGGGTAAGCACTGAAGCTTTCTTT; CDR3: CASSYSPGVSTEAFF; size: -; V: TRBV6-5; J: TRBJ1-1; D: -
DNA: TGTGCCAGCAGCCCGAATTGGGGACAAGGGGATCGTTTGCAGTACTTC; CDR3: CASSPNWGQGDRLQYF; size: -; V: TRBV5-4; J: TRBJ2-7; D: -
DNA: TGTGCCAGTAGTCCTCCCGGACAGGGCTCCTACAATGAGCAGTTCTTC; CDR3: CASSPPGQGSYNEQFF; size: -; V: TRBV19; J: TRBJ2-1; D: TRBD1
DNA: TGTGCCAGCAGCTTGGTGGTTTTCGGGACAGGGAACATTCACGAGCAGTACTTC; CDR3: CASSLVVFGTGNIHEQYF; size: -; V: TRBV5-6; J: TRBJ2-7; D: TRBD1